These 22 T cell receptor beta chains were sequenced from one sample in a study of cytomegalovirus exposure and HLA in healthy donors. This PCR relied on a set of 60 Vbeta primers and 13 Jbeta primers. Assay: immunoSEQ multiplex PCR; the TCRdb copy retains only in-frame clones and omits some. The sample consists of some 150,000 clones, approximately 80% of them appearing once. Sequenced material: PBMCs. These receptors were collected from a man between 18 and 35 years old in good health and CMV-seropositive.

This sequence joins TRBV9 and TRBJ2-5, with a possible D match to TRBD1 (5 bases). Per the germline V gene, CDR1 is SGDLS and CDR2 is YYNGEE. The CDR3 is 16 residues long. V shed 1 base and J shed 5 bases, with 18 bases lying between them. DNA of the CDR3: TGTGCCAGCAGCGTATCCGTAGGGGCGGCTACGGAGACCCAGTACTTC. This codes for CASSVSVGAATETQYF.

The chain combines TRBV19 with TRBJ1-2; TRBD1 agrees at 7 bases. J was trimmed by 4 bases and V by 2 bases; bases with no gene match: 7. The germline gives CDR1 LNHDA, CDR2 SQIVND (reference sequence). The CDR3 extends over 15 amino acids. CDR3 region: CASSITTGAAYGYTF. CDR3 bases: TGTGCCAGTAGTATAACCACAGGGGCCGCCTATGGCTACACCTTC. The full variable domain, rest sourced from reference TRBV19 and TRBJ1-2, is DGGITQSPKYLFRKEGQNVTLSCEQNLNHDAMYWYRQDPGQGLRLIYYSQIVNDFQKGDIAEGYSVSREKKESFPLTVTSAQKNPTAFYLCASSITTGAAYGYTFGSGTRLTVV.

The V gene is TRBV18, the J gene TRBJ2-5; the D is unclear. The CDR3 covers 12 residues. Germline lookup yields CDR1 KGHSH and CDR2 LQKENI. V was clipped by 2 bases and J by 11 bases, with 12 bases between them. CDR3 coding DNA: TGTGCCAGCTCACCAGACGGCGCGGCGCAGTACTTC. This encodes CASSPDGAAQYF.

This clone was observed once. The rearrangement joins TRBV4-1 to TRBJ1-2; TRBD1 aligns across 10 bases. Germline V lookup: CDR1 MGHRA, CDR2 YSYEKL. The CDR3 is 15 amino acids. The trim removed 3 bases at V and 4 bases at J, leaving 5 bases unmatched. CDR3 in amino acids: CASSQTGTGAYGYTF. The CDR3 DNA follows: TGCGCCAGCAGCCAGACCGGGACAGGGGCCTATGGCTACACCTTC.

The chain combines TRBV6-1 with TRBJ1-1; tentatively, D is TRBD1 (6 bases). The germline V gene encodes CDR1 MNHNS and CDR2 SASEGT. The CDR3 is 17 amino acids. Trimming stripped 0 bases from V and 3 bases from J, with 17 bases between. The CDR3 sequence is CASSEALNWGPDTEAFF. Written as DNA, the CDR3 is TGTGCCAGCAGTGAAGCGCTCAATTGGGGGCCGGACACTGAAGCTTTCTTT.

This clone was counted between two and nine times. This rearrangement joins TRBV5-1 to TRBJ2-7; 11 nucleotides agree with TRBD2. V lost 6 bases, J lost 6 bases, and 8 bases stayed unmatched. The CDR3 sequence is 14 residues long. Germline CDR1 and CDR2: SGHRS and YFSETQ. CDR3 sequence (DNA): TGCGCCAGCACCCTGGGGGGGACTAGCGGCGAGCAGTACTTC. Translation gives CASTLGGTSGEQYF.

The V and J genes are TRBV7-3 and TRBJ1-2; TRBD1 aligns across 10 bases. V was clipped by 3 bases and J by 6 bases; unmatched bases: 1. The germline gives CDR1 SGHTA, CDR2 FQGTGA. The CDR3 spans 13 residues. The CDR3 region has the DNA TGTGCCAGCAGCTTCGACAGGGGGCATGGCTACACCTTC. Protein sequence: CASSFDRGHGYTF.

The V gene is TRBV6-6, the J gene TRBJ1-2, with 8 positions matching TRBD1. This CDR3 spans 16 amino acids. Germline CDR1 reads MNHNY; CDR2 reads SVGAGI (reference sequence). With 2 bases clipped from V and 7 bases from J, the junction kept 12 bases outside the gene matches. CDR3 bases: TGTGCCAGCAGTTACGGCCAAACCGGACAGGGAGGTGGCTACACCTTC. Its protein product is CASSYGQTGQGGGYTF.

The chain joins TRBV27 to TRBJ2-2, with 13 positions matching TRBD2. Germline loops: CDR1 MNHEY, CDR2 SMNVEV (reference sequence). V trimming: 3 bases; J trimming: 1 base; junction bases outside the gene matches: 8. The CDR3 contains 19 residues. CDR3: CASSFDWRTSGGNTGELFF. Here the CDR3 DNA reads TGTGCCAGCAGTTTTGATTGGAGGACTAGCGGGGGGAACACCGGGGAGCTGTTTTTT.

This clone was found a few times. The chain employs TRBV19 and TRBJ1-2; no definite D call. CDR3 length: 12 residues. Trimming shortened V by 3 bases and J by 3 bases, and 5 bases separated the two germline ends. Germline-derived CDR1 and CDR2 are LNHDA and SQIVND (reference sequence). CDR3 protein: CASSILHYGYTF. The CDR3 bases are TGTGCCAGTAGTATTCTTCACTATGGCTACACCTTC.

The genes are TRBV5-1 and TRBJ1-1; D gene uncertain. This CDR3 spans 12 amino acids. V lost 3 bases and J lost 2, with 5 bases in between. Germline lookup yields CDR1 SGHRS and CDR2 YFSETQ. This CDR3 is CASSSSNTEAFF. CDR3 coding DNA: TGCGCCAGCAGCTCTAGTAACACTGAAGCTTTCTTT.

The CDR3 loop reads CASSPTINNEQFF. The CDR3 DNA reads as TGTGCCAGCAGCCCGACTATTAACAATGAGCAGTTCTTC. The chain joins TRBV14 to TRBJ2-1, with TRBD2 as a possible D gene (5 bases). This CDR3 spans 13 amino acids. Germline V gene sequence: CDR1 SGHDN, CDR2 FVKESK. V lost 4 bases and J 5 bases, leaving 9 bases between the germline ends.

The rearrangement uses TRBV5-1 and TRBJ2-1; 8 bases are a match to TRBD2. The CDR3 contains 15 residues. After removal of 2 bases from V and 0 bases from J, the junction contained 1 base not matched to a gene. Per the germline V gene, CDR1 is SGHRS and CDR2 is YFSETQ. The CDR3 reads CASSFGGGSYNEQFF. CDR3 DNA: TGCGCCAGCAGCTTCGGGGGGGGCTCCTACAATGAGCAGTTCTTC. Full variable domain (missing parts from reference TRBV5-1 and TRBJ2-1): KAGVTQTPRYLIKTRGQQVTLSCSPISGHRSVSWYQQTPGQGLQFLFEYFSETQRNKGNFPGRFSGRQFSNSRSEMNVSTLELGDSALYLCASSFGGGSYNEQFFGPGTRLTVL.

This chain uses TRBV5-1 with TRBJ2-5; tentatively, D is TRBD1 (5 bases). The CDR3 spans 14 residues. The germline V gene has CDR1 SGHRS and CDR2 YFSETQ. The V end was cut by 4 bases, the J end by 4 bases, with 14 bases between. The CDR3 nucleotides are TGCGCCAGCAGCCCGACAGTTTCGGGAGAGACCCAGTACTTC. Protein sequence: CASSPTVSGETQYF.

The sample holds a few counts of this clone. This sequence joins TRBV9 and TRBJ1-5; the D gene is possibly TRBD1 (5 bases). The CDR3 contains 15 residues. Trimming took off 2 bases at V and 1 base at J, with 10 bases between the two ends. Germline lookup yields CDR1 SGDLS and CDR2 YYNGEE. Written as DNA, the CDR3 is TGTGCCAGCAGCGTTGGGGGGTCGAGCAATCAGCCCCAGCATTTT. The encoded protein is CASSVGGSSNQPQHF.

J is TRBJ1-6 and V is TRBV6-1, with 8 bases identical to TRBD1. After removal of 6 bases from V and 7 bases from J, the junction contained 8 bases not matched to a gene. CDR3 size: 15 residues. The germline CDR1 and CDR2 sequences are MNHNS and SASEGT. The CDR3 nucleotides are TGTGCCAGCAGAGACTACGGACAGGGAAATTCACCCCTCCACTTT. This gives the protein CASRDYGQGNSPLHF.

The V and J genes are TRBV7-3 and TRBJ2-2, with TRBD2 as a possible D gene (6 bases). V was shortened by 1 base and J by 4 bases, with 13 bases between the two germline ends. There are 16 residues in the CDR3. Germline V gene lookup returns CDR1 SGHTA and CDR2 FQGTGA. The CDR3 reads CASSLNGGVGTGELFF. The CDR3 nucleotides read TGTGCCAGCAGCTTAAACGGGGGAGTGGGCACCGGGGAGCTGTTTTTT. The whole variable domain, remainder taken from reference TRBV7-3 and TRBJ2-2, is GAGVSQTPSNKVTEKGKYVELRCDPISGHTALYWYRQSLGQGPEFLIYFQGTGAADDSGLPNDRFFAVRPEGSVSTLKIQRTERGDSAVYLCASSLNGGVGTGELFFGEGSRLTVL.

The rearrangement links TRBV18 to TRBJ1-5; TRBD1 aligns across 7 bases. The CDR3 extends over 17 amino acids. Germline V CDR1 and CDR2: KGHSH, LQKENI. With 3 bases clipped from V and 0 bases from J, the junction kept 8 bases outside the gene matches. This CDR3 is CASSPGGGGPSNQPQHF. In nucleotides, the CDR3 is TGTGCCAGCTCACCTGGAGGGGGCGGCCCTAGCAATCAGCCCCAGCATTTT.

This chain links TRBV12-5 with TRBJ2-5; the D gene is possibly TRBD1 (5 bases). The J call may be in error: the DNA end matches TRBJ2-7 better. CDR3 length equals 13 residues. CDR1 and CDR2 from the germline V gene are LGHNT and FRNRAP. CDR3 in amino acids: CASGFEGANEQYF. The CDR3 coding sequence is TGTGCTAGTGGTTTTGAAGGGGCGAACGAGCAGTACTTC.

The chain couples TRBV9 to TRBJ1-5; no reliable D call. Germline V gene sequence: CDR1 SGDLS, CDR2 YYNGEE. The CDR3 is 15 residues long. Deletions cut 0 bases from V and 0 bases from J, with 7 bases between. The CDR3 is CASSVGANSNQPQHF. CDR3 in DNA: TGTGCCAGCAGCGTAGGGGCAAATAGCAATCAGCCCCAGCATTTT.

The chain uses TRBV7-8 and TRBJ2-1, with a weak D call TRBD2 (5 bases). The V gene lost 5 bases and the J gene lost 6 bases, with 14 bases spanning the gap. The CDR3 runs 14 residues. CDR1 SGHVS and CDR2 FQNEAQ come from the germline V gene. CDR3 loop: CASSVRESPNEQFF. The CDR3 coding sequence is TGTGCCAGCAGCGTCCGGGAATCACCCAATGAGCAGTTCTTC.

The chain carries TRBV2 and TRBJ1-2; D is undetermined. The length of the CDR3 is 14 residues. Germline V gives CDR1 SNHLY, CDR2 FYNNEI. V lost 0 bases and J lost 6, with 11 bases in between. For the CDR3, the DNA is TGTGCCAGCAGTGAAGCGAGGCAGCTACATGGCTACACCTTC. Its protein product is CASSEARQLHGYTF.